This TCR beta chain was sequenced in a study of blood T cell repertoires in COVID-19. Study at large: Samples of COVID-19 (acute and convalescent) were obtained from the United States, Italy and Spain.

TCRdb keeps only in-frame clones here, not all; method: immunoSEQ multiplex PCR. The top ten hold around 3% of the sample, which has roughly 380,000 clones, over 75% seen once. The CDR3 contains 14 residues. From germline, CDR1 is ENHRY and CDR2 SYGVKD. V trimming: 7 bases; J trimming: 1 base; junction bases outside the gene matches: 4. Sequencing was done on a sample of PBMCs or T cells enriched from blood (not recorded which). The TCR originated in a young woman who had recovered from COVID-19. The V and J genes are TRBV10-3 and TRBJ2-4, with 7 bases aligning to TRBD2. The CDR3, as DNA: TGTGCCATCAAGGGAGCGGGGGCCAAAAACATTCAGTACTTC. As protein: CAIKGAGAKNIQYF.